The 27 T cell receptor beta chains listed next were all sequenced from one sample in a study of T cell clonotyping in hematopoietic cell transplantation. Measured with immunoSEQ multiplex PCR; TCRdb has only the in-frame clones, and not every one. The table includes roughly 2,200 clones, roughly nine tenths detected once. Sequenced material: peripheral blood mononuclear cells. The receptors here all came from a man between 40 and 49 years old in good health. Some clones in this sample may be carry-over from other donors' samples.

The table lists this clone with a few counts. The rearrangement uses TRBV2 and TRBJ1-5; D is possibly TRBD1 (5 bases). Germline values: CDR1 SNHLY, CDR2 FYNNEI. V lost 5 bases to trimming and J lost 8 bases, with 16 bases between them. This CDR3 is 14 amino acids long. The CDR3 loop is CASSLQGDHKPQHF. For the CDR3, the DNA is TGTGCCAGCAGTTTGCAGGGTGATCATAAGCCCCAGCATTTT.

V usage is TRBV5-1 and J usage is TRBJ1-2, with 7 bases fitting TRBD1. The CDR3 contains 16 residues. The V and J ends lost 4 bases and 4 bases, in that order; junction bases with no gene match: 13. Germline CDR1 reads SGHRS; CDR2 reads YFSETQ. The CDR3 protein is CASSDSSGGSGYGYTF. CDR3 DNA: TGCGCCAGCAGCGACTCCTCAGGGGGATCTGGCTATGGCTACACCTTC.

The rearrangement joins TRBV7-9 to TRBJ2-7; TRBD1 is a possible D gene (5 bases). This CDR3 has 12 residues. Deletions cut 6 bases from V and 3 bases from J, with 9 bases between. Germline CDR1 is SEHNR and CDR2 is FQNEAQ (reference sequence). CDR3 nucleotides: TGTGCCAGCAGGAGAGACAGCTACGAGCAGTACTTC. It translates to CASRRDSYEQYF.

The chain joins TRBV14 to TRBJ1-4; possible D gene TRBD1, 6 bases. Germline values: CDR1 SGHDN, CDR2 FVKESK. The V and J ends lost 4 bases and 1 base respectively, with 7 bases between them. The CDR3 spans 14 residues. CDR3 bases: TGTGCCAGCAGCCTCAGGGGAACTAATGAAAAACTGTTTTTT. Its protein product is CASSLRGTNEKLFF.

The DNA for the CDR3 is TGCGCCAGCAGCTCGCCCTTGGTTGATACGCAGTATTTT. Translating gives CASSSPLVDTQYF. This chain connects TRBV5-1 to TRBJ2-3; D gene uncertain. The germline gives CDR1 SGHRS, CDR2 YFSETQ. CDR3 size: 13 residues. With 3 bases removed from V and 6 bases from J, the gap between germline ends came to 11 bases.

This clone was observed a single time. V gene TRBV6-1 combines with J gene TRBJ1-1; D might be TRBD1 (5 bases). With 2 bases removed from V and 3 bases from J, the gap between germline ends came to 16 bases. The CDR3 length is 16 residues. Germline assignment: CDR1 MNHNS and CDR2 SASEGT. CDR3 amino acids: CASSENAGYSHTEAFF. CDR3 DNA sequence: TGTGCCAGCAGTGAAAACGCAGGGTATTCGCACACTGAAGCTTTCTTT.

This clone was seen only a few times. The chain recombines TRBV10-3 with TRBJ1-1; D remains ambiguous. The CDR3 contains 16 residues. From germline, CDR1 is ENHRY and CDR2 SYGVKD. V was cut by 6 bases and J by 3 bases, with 20 bases left in between. The CDR3 protein is CAISTSPTNTYTEAFF. The CDR3 region has the DNA TGTGCCATCAGCACATCCCCCACTAATACATACACTGAAGCTTTCTTT.

The rearrangement links TRBV5-1 to TRBJ2-5; perhaps TRBD1 as D (5 bases). Germline CDR1 and CDR2: SGHRS and YFSETQ. V was clipped by 2 bases and J by 1 base, with 9 bases between them. There are 14 residues in the CDR3. The CDR3 DNA reads TGCGCCAGCAGCTTCGCAGGGTTCCAAGAGACCCAGTACTTC. It translates to CASSFAGFQETQYF.

This chain links TRBV7-2 with TRBJ1-6, with D tentatively TRBD1 (5 bases). Germline-derived CDR1 and CDR2 are SGHTA and FQGNSA. The CDR3 is made up of 17 amino acids. V shed 2 bases and J shed 9 bases, with 20 bases lying between them. CDR3 in DNA: TGTGCCAGCAGCTTAATGCAGGGTGCCTCTCTTGGTTCACCCCTCCACTTT. Its protein is CASSLMQGASLGSPLHF. The full variable domain, rest sourced from reference TRBV7-2 and TRBJ1-6, is GAGVSQSPSNKVTEKGKDVELRCDPISGHTALYWYRQSLGQGLEFLIYFQGNSAPDKSGLPSDRFSAERTGGSVSTLTIQRTQQEDSAVYLCASSLMQGASLGSPLHFGNGTRLTVT.

The V call is TRBV30, the J call TRBJ1-6; perhaps TRBD1 as D (6 bases). The CDR3 totals 14 residues. Germline-derived CDR1 and CDR2 are GTSNPN and SVGIG (reference sequence). Deletions cut 4 bases from V and 6 bases from J, with 13 bases between. The CDR3 DNA follows: TGTGCCTGGATATCGGGACAAATTAATTCACCCCTCCACTTT. The encoded protein is CAWISGQINSPLHF.

The chain employs TRBV7-3 and TRBJ1-1, with TRBD1 as a possible D gene (5 bases). Trimming pared 3 bases from V and 8 bases from J, leaving 10 bases between. The CDR3 contains 12 residues. Germline V gene lookup returns CDR1 SGHTA and CDR2 FQGTGA. The CDR3: CASSFRTGEAFF. CDR3 nucleotide sequence: TGTGCCAGCAGCTTCCGAACAGGAGAAGCTTTCTTT.

As regards this clone: The sample contains more than one DNA sequence encoding this CDR3. The chain joins TRBV2 to TRBJ1-1; 7 bases map to TRBD1. The CDR3 is 15 residues long. J was trimmed by 2 bases and V by 2 bases; bases with no gene match: 5. CDR1 is SNHLY and CDR2 is FYNNEI in the germline V gene. The CDR3 loop reads CASSEQGVENTEAFF. CDR3 coding DNA: TGTGCCAGCAGTGAACAGGGGGTAGAAAACACTGAAGCTTTCTTT.

This clone was detected once. The CDR3 coding sequence is TGTGCCAGCAGCTTCAAGACAGGGGATGGCTACACCTTC. It yields the protein CASSFKTGDGYTF. The rearrangement uses TRBV7-2 and TRBJ1-2, with 8 bases matching TRBD1. CDR3 length equals 13 residues. Losses at the gene ends were 3 bases for V and 6 bases for J; bases not matched to a gene: 3. Germline CDR1 and CDR2: SGHTA and FQGNSA.

This clone was seen only a few times. The CDR3 loop is CAISEFRGGYEQYF. CDR3 in DNA: TGTGCCATCAGTGAGTTTCGCGGGGGTTACGAGCAGTACTTC. The chain combines TRBV10-3 with TRBJ2-7; 7 bases line up with TRBD2. The CDR3 sequence is 14 residues long. The J segment lost 4 bases and the V segment lost 1 base, leaving 4 bases of the junction unmatched. In germline, CDR1 is ENHRY, CDR2 SYGVKD.

The chain couples TRBV13 to TRBJ2-7; 9 positions match TRBD2. The CDR3 extends over 14 amino acids. Trimming removed 3 bases from V and 7 bases from J; junction bases left unmatched: 7. Per the germline V gene, CDR1 is PRHDT and CDR2 is FYEKMQ (reference sequence). CDR3 DNA: TGTGCCAGCAGCTTCAGCGGGGGGCCGGGTGAGCAGTACTTC. Protein: CASSFSGGPGEQYF. The full variable domain, completed using reference TRBV13 and TRBJ2-7, is AAGVIQSPRHLIKEKRETATLKCYPIPRHDTVYWYQQGPGQDPQFLISFYEKMQSDKGSIPDRFSAQQFSDYHSELNMSSLELGDSALYFCASSFSGGPGEQYFGPGTRLTVT.

The genes are TRBV27 and TRBJ2-7, with TRBD2 matching 11 bases. CDR3 length: 15 residues. In germline, CDR1 is MNHEY, CDR2 SMNVEV (reference sequence). The V gene end was trimmed by 5 bases and the J gene end by 11 bases; junction bases not matched to a gene: 14. This chain's CDR3 is CASSLLAGGPGEEYF. The CDR3, as DNA: TGTGCCAGCAGTCTCTTAGCGGGGGGGCCGGGGGAGGAGTACTTC.

The rearrangement joins TRBV27 to TRBJ1-5; the D gene is possibly TRBD1 (6 bases). The CDR3 totals 14 residues. The V end lost 6 bases, the J end lost 2 bases, and 11 bases lay between the germline ends. Germline-derived CDR1 and CDR2 are MNHEY and SMNVEV (reference sequence). The CDR3 sequence: CASRKQGGNQPQHF. The CDR3 DNA is TGTGCCAGCAGGAAACAGGGAGGCAATCAGCCCCAGCATTTT.

The V and J genes are TRBV27 and TRBJ2-3, with TRBD1 as a possible D gene (6 bases). The CDR3 covers 14 residues. Trimming cost V 7 bases and J 0 bases, with 11 bases left between them. Germline CDR1 reads MNHEY; CDR2 reads SMNVEV (reference sequence). The CDR3 region is CASTTDSSTDTQYF. CDR3 nucleotides: TGTGCCAGCACCACGGACAGCAGCACAGATACGCAGTATTTT.

This sequence joins TRBV6-1 and TRBJ1-5; the D gene is possibly TRBD1 (6 bases). The germline gives CDR1 MNHNS, CDR2 SASEGT. The CDR3 is 13 residues long. Trimming removed 7 bases at V and 4 bases at J, with 11 bases between. Here the CDR3 reads CASITDRNQPQHF. In nucleotides, the CDR3 is TGTGCCAGCATAACGGACAGAAATCAGCCCCAGCATTTT.

V usage is TRBV5-4 and J usage is TRBJ1-2, with 7 bases matching TRBD1. V lost 4 bases, J lost 7 bases, and 13 bases stayed unmatched. Germline loops: CDR1 SGHNT, CDR2 YYREEE (reference sequence). The CDR3 contains 15 residues. DNA for the CDR3: TGTGCCAGCAGCCAATCCGACAGGGTTGTTTTTGGCTACACCTTC. It is translated as CASSQSDRVVFGYTF.

This clone was detected a few times. The chain joins TRBV19 to TRBJ1-6, with D perhaps TRBD1 (6 bases). V lost 7 bases and J 7 bases, leaving 11 bases between the germline ends. The germline V gene has CDR1 LNHDA and CDR2 SQIVND (reference sequence). This CDR3 contains 13 residues. The DNA for the CDR3 is TGTGCCAGTAATACAGGGTCGAATTCACCCCTCCACTTT. Translation: CASNTGSNSPLHF.

V and J are TRBV2 and TRBJ1-1; D ambiguous. CDR1 is SNHLY, CDR2 FYNNEI, per germline. The V gene lost 7 bases and the J gene lost 3 bases, with 15 bases spanning the gap. The CDR3 extends over 14 amino acids. The CDR3 here is CASTRGEGYTEAFF. The CDR3 DNA follows: TGTGCCAGCACCCGCGGGGAGGGATACACTGAAGCTTTCTTT.

The rearrangement links TRBV5-5 to TRBJ1-1, with D hard to call. Germline V gene data show CDR1 as SGHKS and CDR2 as YYEKEE (reference sequence). V was shortened by 4 bases and J by 0 bases, with 10 bases between the two germline ends. The CDR3 spans 14 residues. The CDR3 spells CASSPSRVNTEAFF. In DNA form, the CDR3 reads TGTGCCAGCAGCCCCAGCCGGGTGAACACTGAAGCTTTCTTT.

J is TRBJ2-2 and V is TRBV9; TRBD1 matches 9 bases. This CDR3 region has 15 residues. The ends lost 4 bases at V and 5 bases at J; junction bases unmatched: 6. The germline CDR1 and CDR2 sequences are SGDLS and YYNGEE. DNA for the CDR3: TGTGCCAGCAGCATTAACAGGGGGCTGACCGGGGAGCTGTTTTTT. Its translation: CASSINRGLTGELFF.

CDR3 coding DNA: TGTGCCAGCAGCTTAGTCGAAGGACGGAACTATGGCTACACCTTC. Amino acids: CASSLVEGRNYGYTF. The J gene is TRBJ1-2, the V gene TRBV7-8; D remains ambiguous. Germline lookup yields CDR1 SGHVS and CDR2 FQNEAQ. The CDR3 sequence is 15 residues long. V was trimmed by 1 base and J by 2 bases, leaving 11 bases between them.

The chain combines TRBV27 with TRBJ1-5, with a weak D call TRBD1 (5 bases). From germline, CDR1 is MNHEY and CDR2 SMNVEV (reference sequence). Trimming took off 5 bases at V and 10 bases at J, with 18 bases between the two ends. There are 14 residues in the CDR3. As DNA, the CDR3 is TGTGCCAGCAGTCAGTGGGACCGGGATGGTCCCCAGCATTTT. Encoded protein: CASSQWDRDGPQHF.

In this sample, this clone turned up once. V is TRBV5-1 and J is TRBJ2-4; a weak D match, TRBD2 (6 bases). This CDR3 region has 18 residues. Trimming took off 0 bases at V and 0 bases at J, with 16 bases between the two ends. CDR1 is SGHRS and CDR2 is YFSETQ in the germline V gene. The CDR3: CASSLEVSGGLAKNIQYF. The CDR3, as DNA: TGCGCCAGCAGCTTGGAAGTTTCAGGAGGGTTAGCCAAAAACATTCAGTACTTC.